The 26 T cell receptor beta chains listed next were all sequenced from one sample in a study of T cell responses to AZD1222 COVID-19 vaccine. Repertoires were generated with immunoSEQ multiplex PCR, while TCRdb's copy carries only in-frame clones and drops some. Of about 110,000 clones in the sample, roughly nine tenths are singletons; the top ten hold 3.1%. The specimen was peripheral blood, collected on day 0 of MenACWY control vaccination. These receptors all come from an adult in good health.

V is TRBV3-1 (or the pseudogene TRBV3-2) and J is TRBJ2-5; D gene ambiguous. Germline-derived CDR1 and CDR2 are LGHDT and YNNKEL (reference sequence). The V end was cut by 4 bases, the J end by 0 bases, with 6 bases between. There are 13 residues in the CDR3. CDR3 DNA sequence: TGTGCCAGCAGCCGGGCGTACCAAGAGACCCAGTACTTC. Amino acid sequence: CASSRAYQETQYF.

The chain carries TRBV6-6 and TRBJ2-2, with a tentative D call TRBD2 (5 bases). The CDR3 extends over 16 amino acids. The V gene lost 2 bases and the J gene lost 4 bases, with 14 bases spanning the gap. Per germline, CDR1 MNHNY and CDR2 SVGAGI (reference sequence). The CDR3 nucleotides read TGTGCCAGCAGTTACACGGGATTAGCCGGCACCGGGGAGCTGTTTTTT. Its protein is CASSYTGLAGTGELFF.

The chain carries TRBV19 and TRBJ1-5; D is perhaps TRBD1 (6 bases). The CDR3 totals 13 residues. Deletions cut 8 bases from V and 7 bases from J, with 15 bases between. Germline CDR1 is LNHDA and CDR2 is SQIVND (reference sequence). The CDR3 DNA reads as TGTGCCAGTCAACAGGGCCCCGGGCAGCCCCAGCATTTT. Translation: CASQQGPGQPQHF.

V is TRBV7-9 and J is TRBJ2-1; TRBD2 matches 7 bases. Germline assignment: CDR1 SEHNR and CDR2 FQNEAQ (reference sequence). The ends lost 3 bases at V and 2 bases at J; junction bases unmatched: 4. This CDR3 spans 15 amino acids. Written as DNA, the CDR3 is TGTGCCAGCAGCTTTTCCGGGGGGACCTACAATGAGCAGTTCTTC. Translated, it gives CASSFSGGTYNEQFF.

This rearrangement joins TRBV19 to TRBJ1-6; D not certain. The length of the CDR3 is 15 residues. The V end was cut by 1 base, the J end by 7 bases, with 11 bases between. Germline values: CDR1 LNHDA, CDR2 SQIVND (reference sequence). CDR3 DNA: TGTGCCAGTAGTATAGTTGGGAGAATGAATTCACCCCTCCACTTT. The encoded protein is CASSIVGRMNSPLHF.

The V gene is TRBV5-1, the J gene TRBJ2-1; D assignment may be TRBD1 or TRBD2 (5 bases each). V gave up 0 bases and J gave up 1 base, with 8 bases separating them. The CDR3 spans 15 residues. Germline-derived CDR1 and CDR2 are SGHRS and YFSETQ. The CDR3 DNA reads TGCGCCAGCAGCTTGGGAGGGGAATCCTACAATGAGCAGTTCTTC. Its protein product is CASSLGGESYNEQFF.

The V call is TRBV20-1, the J call TRBJ2-7; maybe TRBD1 (5 bases). V shed 3 bases and J shed 3 bases, with 6 bases lying between them. CDR3 length: 11 residues. The germline V gene encodes CDR1 DFQATT and CDR2 SNEGSKA (reference sequence). CDR3 sequence (DNA): TGCAGTGCTAGCACAGGCTACGAGCAGTACTTC. Residues: CSASTGYEQYF.

This rearrangement joins TRBV7-2 to TRBJ2-5; tentative D call: TRBD1 (5 bases). The germline V and J ends were trimmed by 5 bases and 1 base, with 11 bases remaining between them. The CDR3 extends over 14 amino acids. CDR1 and CDR2 from the germline V gene are SGHTA and FQGNSA. In DNA form, the CDR3 reads TGTGCCAGCAGCCCAGGGTCTACCCAAGAGACCCAGTACTTC. Its protein is CASSPGSTQETQYF.

The V gene is TRBV5-1, the J gene TRBJ2-1; D perhaps matches TRBD2 (6 bases). The CDR3 has 14 residues. Germline V CDR1 and CDR2: SGHRS, YFSETQ. The germline V and J ends were trimmed by 0 bases and 7 bases, with 11 bases remaining between them. The CDR3 nucleotides read TGCGCCAGCAGCTTGGGCGGGACTGATAATGAGCAGTTCTTC. This sequence encodes CASSLGGTDNEQFF.

The chain links TRBV5-1 to TRBJ1-4; TRBD1 might be the D (6 bases). V was trimmed by 4 bases and J by 4 bases, leaving 14 bases between them. CDR3 length: 15 residues. CDR1 is SGHRS, CDR2 YFSETQ, per germline. CDR3 residues: CASSNTGSSNEKLFF. The DNA for the CDR3 is TGCGCCAGCAGCAATACAGGGTCGAGTAATGAAAAACTGTTTTTT. The variable domain in full, completed from reference TRBV5-1 and TRBJ1-4, reads KAGVTQTPRYLIKTRGQQVTLSCSPISGHRSVSWYQQTPGQGLQFLFEYFSETQRNKGNFPGRFSGRQFSNSRSEMNVSTLELGDSALYLCASSNTGSSNEKLFFGSGTQLSVL.

This sequence joins TRBV5-1 and TRBJ1-2; perhaps TRBD1 as D (5 bases). The germline V and J ends were trimmed by 0 bases and 2 bases, with 8 bases remaining between them. The V gene's germline CDR1 is SGHRS and CDR2 YFSETQ. The length of the CDR3 is 14 residues. CDR3 amino acids: CASSLEGRNYGYTF. Here the CDR3 DNA reads TGCGCCAGCAGCTTGGAGGGACGGAACTATGGCTACACCTTC.

The chain recombines TRBV9 with TRBJ2-4; no definite D call. CDR3 length: 11 amino acids. The V end was cut by 3 bases, the J end by 7 bases, with 5 bases between. Germline V gives CDR1 SGDLS, CDR2 YYNGEE. CDR3 region: CASSAGNIQYF. CDR3 coding DNA: TGTGCCAGCAGCGCTGGGAACATTCAGTACTTC.

Only one count was recorded for this clone. The V call is TRBV6-1, the J call TRBJ1-5; the D is unclear. This CDR3 comprises 12 residues. Trimming removed 5 bases at V and 6 bases at J, with 8 bases between. CDR1 MNHNS and CDR2 SASEGT come from the germline V gene. CDR3 region: CASSPPAQPQHF. The CDR3, as DNA: TGTGCCAGCAGTCCCCCTGCTCAGCCCCAGCATTTT.

The V call is TRBV5-4, the J call TRBJ2-5; tentatively, D is TRBD1 or TRBD2 (6 bases each). CDR3 length: 15 residues. Trimming shortened V by 1 base and J by 5 bases, and 15 bases separated the two germline ends. The germline CDR1 and CDR2 sequences are SGHNT and YYREEE (reference sequence). The CDR3 coding sequence is TGTGCCAGCAGCTTGAGTTCGGGGGCGAGGGAGACCCAGTACTTC. Translated: CASSLSSGARETQYF.

The genes are TRBV28 and TRBJ1-1; no clear D. The CDR3 is made up of 13 amino acids. The V end was cut by 6 bases, the J end by 9 bases, with 17 bases between. CDR1 is MDHEN, CDR2 SYDVKM, per germline. DNA for the CDR3: TGTGCCAGCAGGGGCAGAAATACTCAGAAAGCTTTCTTT. Protein sequence: CASRGRNTQKAFF.

The genes are TRBV10-3 and TRBJ1-6; D might be TRBD1 (6 bases). Trimming cost V 4 bases and J 6 bases, with 19 bases left between them. The CDR3 has 17 residues. Per germline, CDR1 ENHRY and CDR2 SYGVKD. CDR3 region: CAISVNVAQGRNSPLHF. DNA for the CDR3: TGTGCCATCAGTGTTAACGTTGCTCAGGGGCGTAATTCACCCCTCCACTTT.

This clone was observed a few times. CDR3 residues: CASSLGLAGGDLYTGELFF. The CDR3 DNA follows: TGTGCCAGCAGCTTAGGACTAGCGGGGGGCGACTTATACACCGGGGAGCTGTTTTTT. This sequence joins TRBV7-9 and TRBJ2-2, with TRBD2 identical over 13 bases. V was pared by 1 base and J by 3 bases, with 8 bases of the junction left unmatched. The CDR3 loop spans 19 amino acids. CDR1 and CDR2 (germline): SEHNR, FQNEAQ (reference sequence). Looking up the rest from reference TRBV7-9 and TRBJ2-2 gives the full variable domain: DTGVSQNPRHKITKRGQNVTFRCDPISEHNRLYWYRQTLGQGPEFLTYFQNEAQLEKSRLLSDRFSAERPKGSFSTLEIQRTEQGDSAMYLCASSLGLAGGDLYTGELFFGEGSRLTVL.

The chain has TRBV28 and TRBJ2-5; TRBD1 matches at 7 bases. Germline V CDR1 and CDR2: MDHEN, SYDVKM. The CDR3 spans 14 residues. V lost 5 bases to trimming and J lost 2 bases; unmatched junction nucleotides: 5. CDR3 amino acids: CASSEGQTQETQYF. The DNA of the CDR3 is TGTGCCAGCAGTGAGGGACAGACGCAAGAGACCCAGTACTTC.

This chain connects TRBV7-8 to TRBJ1-1; unclear D gene. Germline CDR1 reads SGHVS; CDR2 reads FQNEAQ. The CDR3 loop spans 14 amino acids. V lost 5 bases and J 4 bases, leaving 14 bases between the germline ends. The CDR3 spells CASSREAWSTEAFF. The CDR3 DNA reads TGTGCCAGCAGCCGGGAGGCCTGGAGCACTGAAGCTTTCTTT. Looking up the rest from reference TRBV7-8 and TRBJ1-1 gives the full variable domain: GAGVSQSPRYKVAKRGQDVALRCDPISGHVSLFWYQQALGQGPEFLTYFQNEAQLDKSGLPSDRFFAERPEGSVSTLKIQRTQQEDSAVYLCASSREAWSTEAFFGQGTRLTVV.

This chain links TRBV27 with TRBJ2-5; D remains unclear. The V gene lost 4 bases and the J gene lost 2 bases, with 11 bases spanning the gap. The CDR3 loop spans 14 amino acids. Germline-derived CDR1 and CDR2 are MNHEY and SMNVEV (reference sequence). For the CDR3, the DNA is TGTGCCAGCAGTTCATGGACGGAGCAAGAGACCCAGTACTTC. Translated: CASSSWTEQETQYF.

V usage is TRBV19 and J usage is TRBJ1-5, with D unclear. The CDR3 contains 14 residues. The germline V gene encodes CDR1 LNHDA and CDR2 SQIVND (reference sequence). Trimming stripped 3 bases from V and 2 bases from J, with 8 bases between. The CDR3 sequence is CASSILTGNQPQHF. CDR3 sequence (DNA): TGTGCCAGTAGTATCCTGACTGGCAATCAGCCCCAGCATTTT.

The chain uses TRBV7-8 and TRBJ1-6; 9 bases match TRBD1. V shed 5 bases, J shed 7 bases, and the junction held 9 bases outside the gene matches. The CDR3 is made up of 16 amino acids. CDR1 and CDR2 from the germline V gene are SGHVS and FQNEAQ. In DNA, the CDR3 is TGTGCCAGCAGCGGTCAACAGGGGGCACGGAATTCACCCCTCCACTTT. Its translation: CASSGQQGARNSPLHF.

J is TRBJ1-6 and V is TRBV9, with TRBD1 matching over 10 bases. Per germline, CDR1 SGDLS and CDR2 YYNGEE. The CDR3 spans 15 residues. V was clipped by 2 bases and J by 16 bases; unmatched bases: 12. CDR3 sequence: CASSVRDRGEFPLHF. CDR3 bases: TGTGCCAGCAGCGTGAGGGACAGGGGAGAATTCCCGCTCCACTTT.

V gene TRBV5-4 combines with J gene TRBJ2-1, with 11 bases fitting TRBD2. Germline trimming cut 4 bases from V and 4 bases from J; bases unmatched to any gene: 4. CDR1 is SGHNT, CDR2 YYREEE, per germline (reference sequence). This CDR3 contains 15 residues. Here the CDR3 DNA reads TGTGCCAGCAGCCTGAGGACTAGCGGGTACAATGAGCAGTTCTTC. Encoded protein: CASSLRTSGYNEQFF.

This sequence joins TRBV7-3 and TRBJ2-3; no clear D gene. The V and J ends lost 1 base and 4 bases respectively, with 6 bases between them. Germline lookup yields CDR1 SGHTA and CDR2 FQGTGA. The CDR3 is 13 residues long. CDR3 in DNA: TGTGCCAGCAGCTTAAATGCCGCAGATACGCAGTATTTT. This sequence encodes CASSLNAADTQYF.

The chain is built from TRBV5-5 and TRBJ1-6, with a tentative D call TRBD1 (5 bases). CDR3 length: 15 amino acids. V dropped 6 bases and J dropped 7 bases, with 17 bases sitting between them. Germline assignment: CDR1 SGHKS and CDR2 YYEKEE (reference sequence). As DNA, the CDR3 is TGTGCCAGCAACACCGAGGGGCGGAGGAATTCACCCCTCCACTTT. This encodes CASNTEGRRNSPLHF.